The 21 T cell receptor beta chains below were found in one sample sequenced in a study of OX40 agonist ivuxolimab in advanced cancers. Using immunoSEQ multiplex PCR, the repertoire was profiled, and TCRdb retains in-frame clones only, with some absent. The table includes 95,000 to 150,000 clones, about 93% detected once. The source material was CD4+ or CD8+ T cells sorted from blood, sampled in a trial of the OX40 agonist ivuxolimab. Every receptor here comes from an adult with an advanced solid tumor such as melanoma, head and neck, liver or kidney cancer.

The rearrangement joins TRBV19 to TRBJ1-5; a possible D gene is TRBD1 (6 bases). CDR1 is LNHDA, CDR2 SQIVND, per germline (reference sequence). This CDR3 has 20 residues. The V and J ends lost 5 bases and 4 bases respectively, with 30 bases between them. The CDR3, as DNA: TGTGCCAGTAGTTCCTCGTATGGGGGCAGCCAGAGAGAGTGGAATCAGCCCCAGCATTTT. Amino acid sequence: CASSSSYGGSQREWNQPQHF.

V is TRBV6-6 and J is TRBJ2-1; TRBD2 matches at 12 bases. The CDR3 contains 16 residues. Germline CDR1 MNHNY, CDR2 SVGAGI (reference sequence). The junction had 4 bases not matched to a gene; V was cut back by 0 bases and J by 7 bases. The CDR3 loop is CASSYSASGRANEQFF. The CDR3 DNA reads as TGTGCCAGCAGTTACTCTGCTAGCGGGAGGGCGAATGAGCAGTTCTTC.

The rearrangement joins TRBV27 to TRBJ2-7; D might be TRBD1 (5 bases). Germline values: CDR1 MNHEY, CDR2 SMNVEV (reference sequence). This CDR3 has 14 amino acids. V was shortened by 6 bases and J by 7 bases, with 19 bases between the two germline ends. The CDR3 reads CASRLTRGRGEQYF. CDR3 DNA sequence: TGTGCCAGCAGACTGACAAGGGGTAGGGGAGAGCAGTACTTC.

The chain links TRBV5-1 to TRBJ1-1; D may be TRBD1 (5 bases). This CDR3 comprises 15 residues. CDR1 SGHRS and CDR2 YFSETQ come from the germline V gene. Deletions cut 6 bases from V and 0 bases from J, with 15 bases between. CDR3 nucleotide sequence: TGCGCCAGCACCGATCAGGGTTCGGTGAACACTGAAGCTTTCTTT. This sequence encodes CASTDQGSVNTEAFF.

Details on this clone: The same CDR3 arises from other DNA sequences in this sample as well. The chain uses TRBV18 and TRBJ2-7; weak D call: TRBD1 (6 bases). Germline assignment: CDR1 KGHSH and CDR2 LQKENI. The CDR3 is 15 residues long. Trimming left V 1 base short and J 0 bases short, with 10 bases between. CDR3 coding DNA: TGTGCCAGCTCACCACGGCAGGGGACCTCCTACGAGCAGTACTTC. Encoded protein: CASSPRQGTSYEQYF.

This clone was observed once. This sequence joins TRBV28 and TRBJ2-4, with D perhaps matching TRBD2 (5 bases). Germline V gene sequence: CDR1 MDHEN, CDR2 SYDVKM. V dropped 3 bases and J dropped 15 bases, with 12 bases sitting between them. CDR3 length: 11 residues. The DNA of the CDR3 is TGTGCCAGCAGTTTTCGGGGATTGCGGTACTTC. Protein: CASSFRGLRYF.

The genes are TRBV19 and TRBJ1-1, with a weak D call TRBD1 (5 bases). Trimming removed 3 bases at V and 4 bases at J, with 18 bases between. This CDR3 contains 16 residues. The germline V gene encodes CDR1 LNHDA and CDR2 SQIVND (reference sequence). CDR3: CASSMGRAGLGTEAFF. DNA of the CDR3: TGTGCCAGTAGTATGGGCAGGGCGGGTTTGGGCACTGAAGCTTTCTTT.

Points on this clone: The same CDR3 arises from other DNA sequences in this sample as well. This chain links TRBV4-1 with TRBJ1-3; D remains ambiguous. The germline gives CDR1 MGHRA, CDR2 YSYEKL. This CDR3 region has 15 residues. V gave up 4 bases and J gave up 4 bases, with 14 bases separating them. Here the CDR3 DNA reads TGCGCCAGCAGCCTAGAGCTGCGTCTGGGAAACACCATATATTTT. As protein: CASSLELRLGNTIYF.

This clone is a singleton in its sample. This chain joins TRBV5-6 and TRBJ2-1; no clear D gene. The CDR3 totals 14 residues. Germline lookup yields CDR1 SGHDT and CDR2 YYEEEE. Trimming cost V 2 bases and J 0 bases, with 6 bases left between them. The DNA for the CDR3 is TGTGCCAGCAGCTTCCCTAGCTCCTACAATGAGCAGTTCTTC. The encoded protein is CASSFPSSYNEQFF.

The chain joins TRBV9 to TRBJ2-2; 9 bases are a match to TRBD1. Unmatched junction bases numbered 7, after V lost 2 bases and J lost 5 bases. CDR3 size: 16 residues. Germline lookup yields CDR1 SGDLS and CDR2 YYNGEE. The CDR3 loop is CASSVNRGRLTGELFF. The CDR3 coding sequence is TGTGCCAGCAGCGTGAACAGGGGGCGGCTTACCGGGGAGCTGTTTTTT.

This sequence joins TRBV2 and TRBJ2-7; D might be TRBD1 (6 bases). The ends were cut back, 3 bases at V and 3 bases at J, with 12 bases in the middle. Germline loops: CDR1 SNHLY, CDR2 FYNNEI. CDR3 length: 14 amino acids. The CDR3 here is CASSDGGLHYEQYF. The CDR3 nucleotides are TGTGCCAGCAGTGATGGGGGCCTACACTACGAGCAGTACTTC.

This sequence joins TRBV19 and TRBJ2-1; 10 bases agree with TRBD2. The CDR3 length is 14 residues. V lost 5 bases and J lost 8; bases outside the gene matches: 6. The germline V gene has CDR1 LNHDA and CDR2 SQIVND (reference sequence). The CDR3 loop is CASSLAGVAHEQFF. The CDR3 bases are TGTGCCAGTAGTCTAGCGGGAGTCGCCCATGAGCAGTTCTTC.

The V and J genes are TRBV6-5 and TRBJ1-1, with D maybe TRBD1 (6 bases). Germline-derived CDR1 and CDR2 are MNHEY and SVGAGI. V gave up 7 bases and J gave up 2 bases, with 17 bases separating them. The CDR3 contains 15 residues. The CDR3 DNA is TGTGCCAGCACTAAAGGAGGGGGTAGAAACACTGAAGCTTTCTTT. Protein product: CASTKGGGRNTEAFF.

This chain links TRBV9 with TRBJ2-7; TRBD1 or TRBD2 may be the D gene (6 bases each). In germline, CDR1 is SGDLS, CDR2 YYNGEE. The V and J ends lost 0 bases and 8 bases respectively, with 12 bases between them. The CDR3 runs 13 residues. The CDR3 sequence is CASSVARGGQQYF. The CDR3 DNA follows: TGTGCCAGCAGCGTAGCTCGAGGGGGGCAGCAGTACTTC.

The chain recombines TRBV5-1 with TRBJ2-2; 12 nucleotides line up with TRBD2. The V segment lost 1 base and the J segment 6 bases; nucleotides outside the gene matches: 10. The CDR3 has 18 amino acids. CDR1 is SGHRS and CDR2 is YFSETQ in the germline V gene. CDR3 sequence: CASSLYLLAGGSAGELFF. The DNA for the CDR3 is TGCGCCAGCAGCTTGTACCTACTAGCGGGAGGAAGCGCCGGGGAGCTGTTTTTT.

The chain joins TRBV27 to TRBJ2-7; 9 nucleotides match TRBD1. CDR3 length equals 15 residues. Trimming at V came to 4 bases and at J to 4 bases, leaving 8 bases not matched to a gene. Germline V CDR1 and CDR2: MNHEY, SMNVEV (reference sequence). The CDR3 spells CASSSSGQGRYEQYF. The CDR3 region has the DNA TGTGCCAGCAGTTCGTCGGGACAGGGCAGGTACGAGCAGTACTTC.

The CDR3, as DNA: TGTGCCAGCAGCGTAGTTCAAGGAGGCCAAGAGACCCAGTACTTC. Residues: CASSVVQGGQETQYF. The chain combines TRBV9 with TRBJ2-5, with D possibly being TRBD2 (5 bases). The CDR3 runs 15 residues. The germline V and J ends were trimmed by 0 bases and 1 base, with 10 bases remaining between them. CDR1 and CDR2 from the germline V gene are SGDLS and YYNGEE.

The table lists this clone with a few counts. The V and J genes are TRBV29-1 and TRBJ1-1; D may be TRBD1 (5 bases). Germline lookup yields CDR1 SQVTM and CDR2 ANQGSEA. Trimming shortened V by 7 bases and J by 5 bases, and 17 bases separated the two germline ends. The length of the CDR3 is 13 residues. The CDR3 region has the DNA TGCAGCGCGGGGACTACACAGAGGACTGAAGCTTTCTTT. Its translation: CSAGTTQRTEAFF.

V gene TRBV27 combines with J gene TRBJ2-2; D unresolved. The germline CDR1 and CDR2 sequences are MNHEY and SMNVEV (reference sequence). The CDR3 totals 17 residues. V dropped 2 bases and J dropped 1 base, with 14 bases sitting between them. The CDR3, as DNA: TGTGCCAGCAGTTTAAATCGCCAGAGACTGAACACCGGGGAGCTGTTTTTT. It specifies CASSLNRQRLNTGELFF.

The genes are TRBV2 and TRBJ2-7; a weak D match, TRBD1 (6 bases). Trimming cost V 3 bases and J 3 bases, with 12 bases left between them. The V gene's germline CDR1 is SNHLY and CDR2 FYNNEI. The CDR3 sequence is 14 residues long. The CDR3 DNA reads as TGTGCCAGCAGTGACCAGGGGCATGGCTACGAGCAGTACTTC. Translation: CASSDQGHGYEQYF.

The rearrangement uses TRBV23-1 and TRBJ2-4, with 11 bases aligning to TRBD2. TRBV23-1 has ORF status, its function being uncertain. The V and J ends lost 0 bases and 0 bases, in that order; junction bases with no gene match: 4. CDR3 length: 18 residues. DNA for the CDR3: TGCGCCAGCAGTCAATCCACTAGCGGGGGAGTAGCCAAAAACATTCAGTACTTC. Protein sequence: CASSQSTSGGVAKNIQYF.